This T cell receptor beta chain derives from a study of blood T cell repertoires in COVID-19. On the study more broadly: Samples of COVID-19 (acute and convalescent) were obtained from the United States, Italy and Spain. The cDNA or gDNA used as material had been derived from T cells, B-cell-depleted T cells, or PBMCs.

The germline gives CDR1 KGHSH, CDR2 LQKENI. V was pared by 3 bases and J by 2 bases, with 9 bases of the junction left unmatched. The CDR3 extends over 16 amino acids. Original processing notes: It was from reference gene primer amplification that nucleated cell counts were estimated. Sequenced by immunoSEQ multiplex PCR; TCRdb stores in-frame clones only, minus some. V and J calls and clone size are copied from that table; D and trimming were computed from the DNA. The sample consists of under 300,000 clones, roughly 80% of them appearing once. The specimen was peripheral blood. This chain connects TRBV18 to TRBJ1-2, with TRBD1 identical over 7 bases. The receptor's source is a woman aged 18-29 years with acute or convalescent COVID-19. The CDR3 coding sequence is TGTGCCAGCTCACCGCGAGTACCGGGACAGAACTATGGCTACACCTTC. Residues: CASSPRVPGQNYGYTF.